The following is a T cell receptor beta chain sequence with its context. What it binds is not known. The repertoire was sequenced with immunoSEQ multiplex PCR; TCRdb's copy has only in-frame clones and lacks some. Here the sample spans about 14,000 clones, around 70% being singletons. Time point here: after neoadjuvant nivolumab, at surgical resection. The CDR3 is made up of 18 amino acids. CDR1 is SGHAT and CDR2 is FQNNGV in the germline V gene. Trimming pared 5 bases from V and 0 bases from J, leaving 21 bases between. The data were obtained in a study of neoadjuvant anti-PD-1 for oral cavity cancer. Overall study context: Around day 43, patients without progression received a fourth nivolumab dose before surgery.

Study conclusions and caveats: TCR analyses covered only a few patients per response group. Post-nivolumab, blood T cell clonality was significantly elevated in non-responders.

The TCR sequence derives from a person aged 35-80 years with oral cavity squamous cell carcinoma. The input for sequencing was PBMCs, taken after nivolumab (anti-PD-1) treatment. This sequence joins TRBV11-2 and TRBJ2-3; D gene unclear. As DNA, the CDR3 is TGTGCCAGCAGCCGTAGGTTAGGGCTGCCAGTAAGCACAGATACGCAGTATTTT. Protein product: CASSRRLGLPVSTDTQYF.